What follows are 18 T cell receptor beta chains derived from one specimen sequenced in a study of blood T cell repertoires in COVID-19. The method was immunoSEQ multiplex PCR; TCRdb's version includes in-frame clones alone and lacks a portion of them. The repertoire holds around 250,000 clones, with about 82% as singletons. The sample was PBMCs or T cells enriched from blood (not recorded which). The receptors were gathered from a woman aged 45-65 years with acute COVID-19.

V and J are TRBV13 and TRBJ2-7; the D gene is possibly TRBD1 (5 bases). The CDR3 extends over 12 amino acids. Germline V CDR1 and CDR2: PRHDT, FYEKMQ (reference sequence). Trimming took off 4 bases at V and 6 bases at J, with 10 bases between the two ends. The CDR3 sequence is CASSSVRGEQYF. In DNA, the CDR3 is TGTGCCAGCAGCTCGGTTAGGGGCGAGCAGTACTTC.

The chain's CDR3 is CASSQDTQGWGGYTF. The CDR3 DNA reads as TGCGCCAGCAGCCAGGACACGCAGGGTTGGGGAGGCTACACCTTC. The chain is built from TRBV4-3 and TRBJ1-2; TRBD1 is a possible D gene (5 bases). Deletions cut 3 bases from V and 8 bases from J, with 19 bases between. The CDR3 contains 15 residues. CDR1 and CDR2 from the germline V gene are LGHNA and YSLEER.

V and J are TRBV6-2 or TRBV6-3 and TRBJ1-1; D may be TRBD1 (5 bases). The CDR3 length is 12 residues. V lost 6 bases and J lost 5, with 10 bases in between. Germline V gives CDR1 MNHEY, CDR2 SVGEGT. The CDR3 sequence is CASSHGGTEAFF. Here the CDR3 DNA reads TGTGCCAGCAGCCACGGGGGAACTGAAGCTTTCTTT.

The chain recombines TRBV6-5 with TRBJ1-1; D not resolved. The CDR3 extends over 13 amino acids. The germline V gene has CDR1 MNHEY and CDR2 SVGAGI. Trimming removed 6 bases from V and 3 bases from J, with 11 bases in between. CDR3 protein: CASSPTGYTEAFF. The DNA for the CDR3 is TGTGCCAGCAGCCCGACGGGGTACACTGAAGCTTTCTTT.

The V and J genes are TRBV6-5 and TRBJ2-6; tentative D call: TRBD1 (6 bases). Trimming cost V 5 bases and J 4 bases, with 12 bases left between them. This CDR3 region has 15 residues. Looked up from germline, CDR1 is MNHEY and CDR2 is SVGAGI. The CDR3 DNA sequence: TGTGCCAGCAGTCCGGCAGGGGCCGGGGCCAACGTCCTGACTTTC. Protein product: CASSPAGAGANVLTF.

The chain has TRBV28 and TRBJ1-2, with D possibly matching TRBD1 (5 bases). Germline CDR1 and CDR2: MDHEN and SYDVKM. The V gene lost 8 bases and the J gene lost 2 bases, with 15 bases spanning the gap. This CDR3 has 14 amino acids. As DNA, the CDR3 is TGTGCCAGCGGTTGGGACTTATTAAACTATGGCTACACCTTC. Translating it yields CASGWDLLNYGYTF.

This chain joins TRBV5-1 and TRBJ2-3; the match to TRBD2 covers 8 bases. CDR3 length: 15 residues. Trimming cost V 2 bases and J 4 bases; bases outside gene matches: 6. CDR1 SGHRS and CDR2 YFSETQ come from the germline V gene. The CDR3 is CASSLAGVVSDTQYF. The CDR3 nucleotides are TGCGCCAGCAGCTTAGCGGGGGTGGTGTCAGATACGCAGTATTTT.

This CDR3 reads CASSQVQTANTEAFF. In DNA, the CDR3 is TGTGCCAGCAGCCAAGTGCAGACAGCGAACACTGAAGCTTTCTTT. The chain employs TRBV3-1 (or the pseudogene TRBV3-2) and TRBJ1-1, with D tentatively TRBD1 (5 bases). The CDR3 has 15 residues. Germline CDR1 reads LGHDT; CDR2 reads YNNKEL (reference sequence). The V end was cut by 1 base, the J end by 1 base, with 10 bases between.

The gene calls are TRBV30 and TRBJ1-4, with a weak D call TRBD1 (5 bases). The germline V gene has CDR1 GTSNPN and CDR2 SVGIG (reference sequence). The germline V and J ends were trimmed by 1 base and 4 bases, with 16 bases remaining between them. The CDR3 loop spans 16 amino acids. CDR3 protein: CAWSEGHLGINEKLFF. DNA of the CDR3: TGTGCCTGGAGTGAAGGACACCTGGGGATTAATGAAAAACTGTTTTTT.

The CDR3 loop is CASSSRDRGRRVLNTEAFF. In nucleotides, the CDR3 is TGCGCCAGCAGCTCACGGGACAGGGGGCGGCGAGTGTTGAACACTGAAGCTTTCTTT. V usage is TRBV5-1 and J usage is TRBJ1-1; 12 positions agree with TRBD1. V lost 3 bases, J lost 0 bases, and 12 bases stayed unmatched. The CDR3 is 19 amino acids. Germline V gene data show CDR1 as SGHRS and CDR2 as YFSETQ.

The V and J genes are TRBV6-5 and TRBJ1-6; possibly TRBD1 for D (6 bases). The CDR3 has 15 residues. Trimming took off 8 bases at V and 10 bases at J, with 21 bases between the two ends. Germline CDR1 and CDR2: MNHEY and SVGAGI. For the CDR3, the DNA is TGTGCCAGCCGTCAGGACAGAGGGAGCGGATCACCCCTCCACTTT. As protein: CASRQDRGSGSPLHF.

This clone was seen a handful of times. The rearrangement links TRBV28 to TRBJ1-6; 7 positions match TRBD1. The CDR3 is 14 residues long. Trimming removed 3 bases from V and 5 bases from J; junction bases left unmatched: 1. Looked up from germline, CDR1 is MDHEN and CDR2 is SYDVKM. CDR3: CASSLGQNNSPLHF. The DNA of the CDR3 is TGTGCCAGCAGTTTGGGACAGAATAATTCACCCCTCCACTTT.

The chain recombines TRBV19 with TRBJ2-1, with 8 bases aligning to TRBD2. Germline values: CDR1 LNHDA, CDR2 SQIVND (reference sequence). The CDR3 totals 14 residues. Unmatched junction bases numbered 10, after V lost 6 bases and J lost 9 bases. The CDR3: CASRPGGAGAEQFF. DNA for the CDR3: TGTGCCAGTAGGCCGGGGGGGGCTGGGGCTGAGCAGTTCTTC. Combining the CDR3 with reference TRBV19 and TRBJ2-1 gives the whole variable domain DGGITQSPKYLFRKEGQNVTLSCEQNLNHDAMYWYRQDPGQGLRLIYYSQIVNDFQKGDIAEGYSVSREKKESFPLTVTSAQKNPTAFYLCASRPGGAGAEQFFGPGTRLTVL.

This clone is medium-sized in the sample. The genes are TRBV18 and TRBJ1-5, with a weak D call TRBD1 (6 bases). V was cut by 3 bases and J by 6 bases, with 12 bases left in between. Germline loops: CDR1 KGHSH, CDR2 LQKENI. CDR3 length: 14 amino acids. The chain's CDR3 is CASSPPDSSQPQHF. CDR3 DNA: TGTGCCAGCTCACCCCCGGACAGTAGTCAGCCCCAGCATTTT. Full variable domain (remainder filled in from reference TRBV18 and TRBJ1-5): NAGVMQNPRHLVRRRGQEARLRCSPMKGHSHVYWYRQLPEEGLKFMVYLQKENIIDESGMPKERFSAEFPKEGPSILRIQQVVRGDSAAYFCASSPPDSSQPQHFGDGTRLSIL.

The rearrangement links TRBV19 to TRBJ1-1; D not certain. Germline assignment: CDR1 LNHDA and CDR2 SQIVND (reference sequence). CDR3 length: 15 amino acids. Trimming stripped 5 bases from V and 1 base from J, with 14 bases between. The CDR3 here is CASSFRPTGNTEAFF. The CDR3 DNA sequence: TGTGCCAGTAGTTTTCGACCGACTGGGAACACTGAAGCTTTCTTT.

The gene calls are TRBV18 and TRBJ1-6, with 7 bases lining up with TRBD1. Per the germline V gene, CDR1 is KGHSH and CDR2 is LQKENI. V shed 4 bases, J shed 7 bases, and the junction held 4 bases outside the gene matches. The CDR3 length is 14 residues. CDR3 sequence reads: CASSRQGDNSPLHF. CDR3 nucleotide sequence: TGTGCCAGCTCACGACAGGGAGACAATTCACCCCTCCACTTT. The entire variable domain, with the rest obtained from reference TRBV18 and TRBJ1-6, is as follows: NAGVMQNPRHLVRRRGQEARLRCSPMKGHSHVYWYRQLPEEGLKFMVYLQKENIIDESGMPKERFSAEFPKEGPSILRIQQVVRGDSAAYFCASSRQGDNSPLHFGNGTRLTVT.

The chain carries TRBV3-1 (or the pseudogene TRBV3-2) and TRBJ1-3; maybe TRBD1 (5 bases). There are 14 residues in the CDR3. With 4 bases removed from V and 8 bases from J, the gap between germline ends came to 15 bases. CDR1 LGHDT and CDR2 YNNKEL come from the germline V gene (reference sequence). The CDR3 DNA reads as TGTGCCAGCAGCCTCCCGACGGGGGATGACACCATATATTTT. Protein: CASSLPTGDDTIYF.

This clone has a single count. V is TRBV9 and J is TRBJ1-1; D is possibly TRBD1 (5 bases). CDR3 size: 14 residues. Germline V lookup: CDR1 SGDLS, CDR2 YYNGEE. V lost 3 bases, J lost 7 bases, and 16 bases lay in between. The CDR3 nucleotides read TGTGCCAGCAGCGCACCAGGGTCTTTTGATGAAGCTTTCTTT. Residues: CASSAPGSFDEAFF.